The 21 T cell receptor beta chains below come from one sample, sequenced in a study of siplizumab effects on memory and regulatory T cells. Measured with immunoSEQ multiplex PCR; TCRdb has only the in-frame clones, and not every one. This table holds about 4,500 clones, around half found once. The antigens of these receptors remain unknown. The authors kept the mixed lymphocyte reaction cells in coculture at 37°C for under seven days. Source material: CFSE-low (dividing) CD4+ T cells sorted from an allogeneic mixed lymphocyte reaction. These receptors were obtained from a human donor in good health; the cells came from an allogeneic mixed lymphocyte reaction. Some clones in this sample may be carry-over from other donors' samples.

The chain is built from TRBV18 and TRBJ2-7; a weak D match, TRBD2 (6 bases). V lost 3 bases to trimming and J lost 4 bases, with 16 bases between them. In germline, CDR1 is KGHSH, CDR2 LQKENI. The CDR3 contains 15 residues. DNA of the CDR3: TGTGCCAGCTCACCCAACGGCCTGGGGGGTTACGAGCAGTACTTC. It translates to CASSPNGLGGYEQYF.

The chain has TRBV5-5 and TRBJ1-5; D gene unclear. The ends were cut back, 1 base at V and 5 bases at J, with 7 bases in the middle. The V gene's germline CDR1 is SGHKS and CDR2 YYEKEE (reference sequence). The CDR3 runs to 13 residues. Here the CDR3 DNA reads TGTGCCAGCAGCTTGTGGGGAGATCAGCCCCAGCATTTT. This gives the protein CASSLWGDQPQHF.

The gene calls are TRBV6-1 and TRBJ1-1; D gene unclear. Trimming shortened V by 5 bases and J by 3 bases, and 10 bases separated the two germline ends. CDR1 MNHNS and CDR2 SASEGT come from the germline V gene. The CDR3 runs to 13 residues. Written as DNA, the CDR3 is TGTGCCAGCAGTACCCCCTTGGACACTGAAGCTTTCTTT. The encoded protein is CASSTPLDTEAFF.

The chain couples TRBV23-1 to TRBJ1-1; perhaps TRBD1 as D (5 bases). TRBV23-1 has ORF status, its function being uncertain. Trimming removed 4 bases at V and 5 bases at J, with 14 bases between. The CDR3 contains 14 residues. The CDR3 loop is CASSLKWGGTEAFF. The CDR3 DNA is TGCGCCAGCAGTCTCAAGTGGGGGGGTACTGAAGCTTTCTTT.

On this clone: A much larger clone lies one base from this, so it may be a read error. DNA of the CDR3: TGTGCCAGCAGTTTATACGGGAGCTCTGGAAGCACCATATATTTT. The encoded protein is CASSLYGSSGSTIYF. V and J are TRBV27 and TRBJ1-3; D is unresolved. CDR3 length equals 15 residues. From germline, CDR1 is MNHEY and CDR2 SMNVEV (reference sequence).

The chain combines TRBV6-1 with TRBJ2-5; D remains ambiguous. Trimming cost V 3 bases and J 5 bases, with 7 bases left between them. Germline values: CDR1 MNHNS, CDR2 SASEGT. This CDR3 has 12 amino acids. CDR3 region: CASSDPLETQYF. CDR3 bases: TGTGCCAGCAGTGATCCGTTGGAGACCCAGTACTTC.

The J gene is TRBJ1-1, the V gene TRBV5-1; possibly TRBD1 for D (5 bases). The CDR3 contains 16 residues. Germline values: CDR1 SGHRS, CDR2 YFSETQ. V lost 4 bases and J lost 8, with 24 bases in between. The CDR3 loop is CASSLWGPELESEAFF. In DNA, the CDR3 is TGCGCCAGCAGCCTCTGGGGACCGGAGTTAGAGTCGGAAGCTTTCTTT.

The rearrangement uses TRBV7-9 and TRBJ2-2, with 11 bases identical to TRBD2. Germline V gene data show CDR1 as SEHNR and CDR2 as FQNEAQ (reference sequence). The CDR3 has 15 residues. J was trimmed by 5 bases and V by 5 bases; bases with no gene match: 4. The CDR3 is CASSRLAGNTGELFF. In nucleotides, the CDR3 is TGTGCCAGCAGCCGACTAGCGGGAAATACCGGGGAGCTGTTTTTT.

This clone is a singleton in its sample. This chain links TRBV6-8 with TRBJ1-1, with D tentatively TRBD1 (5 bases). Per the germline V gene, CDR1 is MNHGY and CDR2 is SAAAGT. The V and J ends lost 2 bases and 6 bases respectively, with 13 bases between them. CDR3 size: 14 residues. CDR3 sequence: CASSYRQGGSEAFF. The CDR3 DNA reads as TGTGCCAGCAGTTACAGGCAGGGTGGGTCTGAAGCTTTCTTT.

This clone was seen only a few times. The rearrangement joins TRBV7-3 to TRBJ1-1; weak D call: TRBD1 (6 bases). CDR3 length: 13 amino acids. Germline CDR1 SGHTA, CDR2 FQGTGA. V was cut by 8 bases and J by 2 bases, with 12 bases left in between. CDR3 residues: CASRGQLNTEAFF. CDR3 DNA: TGTGCCAGCCGAGGACAGCTTAACACTGAAGCTTTCTTT.

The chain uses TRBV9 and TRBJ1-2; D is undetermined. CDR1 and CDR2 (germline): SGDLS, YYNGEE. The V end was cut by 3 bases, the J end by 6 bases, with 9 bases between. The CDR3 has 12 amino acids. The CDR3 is CASSGNWNGYTF. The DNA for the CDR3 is TGTGCCAGCAGCGGGAACTGGAATGGCTACACCTTC.

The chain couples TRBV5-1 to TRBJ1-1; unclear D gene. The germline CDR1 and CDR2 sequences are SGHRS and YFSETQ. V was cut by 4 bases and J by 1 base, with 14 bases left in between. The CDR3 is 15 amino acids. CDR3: CASSPPWASNTEAFF. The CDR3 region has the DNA TGCGCCAGCAGCCCCCCATGGGCATCGAACACTGAAGCTTTCTTT.

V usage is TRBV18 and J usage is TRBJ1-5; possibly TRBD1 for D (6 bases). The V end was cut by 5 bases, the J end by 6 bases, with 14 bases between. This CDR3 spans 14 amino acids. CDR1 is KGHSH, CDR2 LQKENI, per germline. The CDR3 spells CASSATYRAQPQHF. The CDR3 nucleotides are TGTGCCAGCTCAGCCACGTACAGGGCTCAGCCCCAGCATTTT.

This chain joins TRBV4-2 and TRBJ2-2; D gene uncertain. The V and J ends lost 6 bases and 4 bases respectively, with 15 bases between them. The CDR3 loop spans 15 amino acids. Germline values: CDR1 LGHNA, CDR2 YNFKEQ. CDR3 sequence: CASRTDRVGTGELFF. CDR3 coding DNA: TGTGCCAGCAGGACGGACCGGGTGGGCACCGGGGAGCTGTTTTTT.

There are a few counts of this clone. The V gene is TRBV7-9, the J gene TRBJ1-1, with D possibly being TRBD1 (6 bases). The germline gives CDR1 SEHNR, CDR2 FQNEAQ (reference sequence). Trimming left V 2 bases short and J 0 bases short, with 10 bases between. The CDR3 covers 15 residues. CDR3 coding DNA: TGTGCCAGCAGCTTACGCCAGGGGTTGAACACTGAAGCTTTCTTT. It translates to CASSLRQGLNTEAFF. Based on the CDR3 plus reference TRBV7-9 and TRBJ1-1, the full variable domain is DTGVSQNPRHKITKRGQNVTFRCDPISEHNRLYWYRQTLGQGPEFLTYFQNEAQLEKSRLLSDRFSAERPKGSFSTLEIQRTEQGDSAMYLCASSLRQGLNTEAFFGQGTRLTVV.

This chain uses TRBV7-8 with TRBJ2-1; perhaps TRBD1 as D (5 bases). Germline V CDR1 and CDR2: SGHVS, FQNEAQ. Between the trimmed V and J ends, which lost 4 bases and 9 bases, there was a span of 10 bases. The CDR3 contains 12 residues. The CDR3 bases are TGTGCCAGCAGCTCCTGGGGCGGTGAGCAGTTCTTC. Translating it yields CASSSWGGEQFF.

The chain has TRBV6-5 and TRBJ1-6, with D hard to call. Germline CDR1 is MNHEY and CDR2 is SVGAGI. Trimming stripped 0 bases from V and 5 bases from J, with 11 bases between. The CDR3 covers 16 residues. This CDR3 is CASSYSVLGNNSPLHF. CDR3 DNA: TGTGCCAGCAGTTACTCGGTTCTCGGAAATAATTCACCCCTCCACTTT.

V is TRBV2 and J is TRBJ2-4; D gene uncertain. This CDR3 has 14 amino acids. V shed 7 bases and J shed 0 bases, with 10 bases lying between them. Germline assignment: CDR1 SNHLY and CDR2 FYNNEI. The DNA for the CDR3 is TGTGCCAGCATAAACCCCCTAGCCAAAAACATTCAGTACTTC. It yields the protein CASINPLAKNIQYF.

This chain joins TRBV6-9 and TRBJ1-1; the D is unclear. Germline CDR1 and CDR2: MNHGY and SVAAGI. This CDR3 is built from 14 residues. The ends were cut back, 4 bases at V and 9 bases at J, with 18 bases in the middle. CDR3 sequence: CASSFTEGSQKAFF. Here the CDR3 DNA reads TGTGCCAGCAGTTTTACTGAGGGATCCCAAAAAGCTTTCTTT.

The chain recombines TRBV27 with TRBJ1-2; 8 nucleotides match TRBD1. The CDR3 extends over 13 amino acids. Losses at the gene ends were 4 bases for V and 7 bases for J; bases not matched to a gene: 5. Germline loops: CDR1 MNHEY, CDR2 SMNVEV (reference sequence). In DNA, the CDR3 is TGTGCCAGCAGTTCCAGGACAGGGACTGGCTACACCTTC. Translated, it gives CASSSRTGTGYTF.

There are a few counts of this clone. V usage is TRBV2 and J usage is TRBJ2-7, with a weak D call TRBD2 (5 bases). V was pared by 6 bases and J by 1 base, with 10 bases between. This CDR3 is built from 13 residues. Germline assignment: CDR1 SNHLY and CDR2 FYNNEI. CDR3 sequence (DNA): TGTGCCAGCAGGATTCCGGGATCCTACGAGCAGTACTTC. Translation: CASRIPGSYEQYF.